The rows below give T cell receptor beta chains drawn from one sample of a study of blood T cell repertoires in COVID-19. Generated by immunoSEQ multiplex PCR, the TCRdb table keeps only in-frame clones and is missing some. The repertoire has about 310,000 clones, about nine tenths of them found once; the top ten carry 1%. Specimen: peripheral blood. The receptors stem from a man in his fifties with active or convalescent COVID-19. Both conserved end residues are part of each CDR3. A D gene is named only where the DNA matches it firmly. Where a row states a size, it is once, few, many or the class of an expanded clone; other rows omit it.

>-|13|-|TRBJ1-5|TRBV2
CASSSDSNQPQHF
TGTGCCAGCAGTTCAGATAGCAATCAGCCCCAGCATTTT
>-|14|-|TRBJ2-3|TRBV6-5
CASRAGAYTDTQYF
TGTGCCTCCCGCGCGGGGGCGTACACAGATACGCAGTATTTT
>-|16|-|TRBJ2-3|TRBV10-3
CAISGGRSWRTDTQYF
TGTGCCATCAGTGGGGGGCGGAGCTGGAGGACAGATACGCAGTATTTT
>-|16|-|TRBJ1-3|TRBV7-2
CASSPRWVQGGNTIYF
TGTGCCAGCAGCCCACGTTGGGTACAGGGCGGAAACACCATATATTTT
>-|15|-|TRBJ1-1|TRBV18
CASLTWQGWGTEAFF
TGTGCCAGCCTAACGTGGCAGGGTTGGGGCACTGAAGCTTTCTTT
>TRBD2|17|once|TRBJ2-3|TRBV7-9
CASSLVTSGLRGDTQYF
TGTGCCAGCAGCTTAGTGACTAGCGGGCTTCGAGGAGATACGCAGTATTTT
>TRBD1|15|-|TRBJ1-6|TRBV5-1
CASSLGTGFNSPLHF
TGCGCCAGCAGCTTGGGGACAGGGTTTAATTCACCCCTCCACTTT
>-|15|-|TRBJ2-6|TRBV19
CASISGRAGANVLTF
TGTGCCAGTATATCCGGCAGGGCTGGGGCCAACGTCCTGACTTTC
>TRBD1|14|-|TRBJ2-7|TRBV6-5
CASSFRDRDYEQYF
TGTGCCAGCAGTTTCCGGGACAGGGATTACGAGCAGTACTTC
>-|13|once|TRBJ1-3|TRBV7-8
CASRGGGGNTIYF
TGTGCCAGCAGAGGGGGTGGCGGAAACACCATATATTTT
>-|11|-|TRBJ2-3|TRBV7-2
CASSFGTSKYF
TGTGCCAGCAGCTTCGGCACTAGCAAGTATTTT
>TRBD1|16|-|TRBJ1-1|TRBV18
CASSLRDRVMNTEAFF
TGTGCCAGCTCACTCCGGGACAGGGTGATGAACACTGAAGCTTTCTTT
>TRBD1|12|few|TRBJ1-4|TRBV30
CATRQGDEKLFF
TGTGCAACGAGACAGGGAGATGAAAAACTGTTTTTT
>TRBD2|16|-|TRBJ2-3|TRBV9
CASSGRLAGSTDTQYF
TGTGCCAGCAGCGGCCGGCTAGCGGGAAGCACAGATACGCAGTATTTT
>TRBD1|16|-|TRBJ1-1|TRBV19
CASKGARGQRNTEAFF
TGTGCCAGTAAGGGGGCTAGGGGACAGAGGAACACTGAAGCTTTCTTT
>-|12|-|TRBJ2-5|TRBV5-1
CASTDSQETQYF
TGCGCCAGCACCGACAGCCAAGAGACCCAGTACTTC
>TRBD1|15|-|TRBJ1-2|TRBV28
CASSPTDRGHYGYTF
TGTGCCAGCAGTCCAACGGACAGGGGGCACTATGGCTACACCTTC
>-|11|few|TRBJ2-3|TRBV20-1
CSARDFGTQYF
TGCAGTGCTAGAGATTTCGGGACGCAGTATTTT
>-|17|few|TRBJ1-5|TRBV19
CASSPPGREWSNQPQHF
TGTGCCAGTAGCCCACCTGGGCGGGAATGGTCCAATCAGCCCCAGCATTTT
>TRBD2|19|-|TRBJ2-1|TRBV7-8
CASSYTVPGLAGSNNEQFF
TGTGCCAGCAGCTACACCGTACCGGGACTAGCGGGATCGAACAATGAGCAGTTCTTC
>-|13|-|TRBJ1-5|TRBV4-2
CASSQERDQPQHF
TGTGCCAGCAGCCAAGAACGAGATCAGCCCCAGCATTTT
>-|13|-|TRBJ1-1|TRBV7-8
CASSLGQNTEAFF
TGTGCCAGCAGCTTAGGTCAGAACACTGAAGCTTTCTTT
>-|15|-|TRBJ2-3|TRBV29-1
CSVEGGQTSTDTQYF
TGCAGCGTTGAAGGGGGCCAGACGTCAACAGATACGCAGTATTTT
>TRBD1|15|-|TRBJ2-7|TRBV18
CASSEGQGNSYEQYF
TGTGCCAGCTCCGAGGGACAGGGAAACTCCTACGAGCAGTACTTC
>-|16|-|TRBJ1-5|TRBV18
CASSPRGRDSNQPQHF
TGTGCCAGCTCACCACGTGGCAGGGATAGCAATCAGCCCCAGCATTTT
>TRBD2|13|-|TRBJ2-7|TRBV2
CASTGGGTYEQYF
TGTGCCAGCACTGGGGGGGGAACCTACGAGCAGTACTTC
>TRBD1|15|-|TRBJ1-6|TRBV28
CASISQQGASSPLHF
TGTGCCAGCATCAGCCAACAGGGGGCTAGCTCACCCCTCCACTTT
>-|15|-|TRBJ1-4|TRBV1
CTSSLSDSTNEKLFF
TGCACCAGCAGCCTTAGTGACAGTACTAATGAAAAACTGTTTTTT
>TRBD1|13|-|TRBJ1-4|TRBV18
CASHDRDNEKLFF
TGTGCCAGCCACGACAGGGATAATGAAAAACTGTTTTTT
>TRBD1|16|-|TRBJ1-2|TRBV7-9
CASSLLRDRGSNGYTF
TGTGCCAGCAGCTTACTCCGGGACAGGGGGTCCAATGGCTACACCTTC
>TRBD1|19|-|TRBJ2-1|TRBV11-2
CASSLDGSGPDRAWNEQFF
TGTGCCAGCAGCTTAGACGGGTCGGGTCCGGACAGGGCTTGGAATGAGCAGTTCTTC
>-|14|-|TRBJ2-5|TRBV3-1/TRBV3-2
CASSQEGGAETQYF
TGTGCCAGCAGCCAAGAGGGGGGGGCAGAGACCCAGTACTTC
>TRBD1|14|-|TRBJ1-5|TRBV28
CASSGDSFNQPQHF
TGTGCCAGCAGTGGGGACAGCTTTAATCAGCCCCAGCATTTT
>-|15|-|TRBJ1-6|TRBV5-8
CASSSPTGGNSPLHF
TGTGCCAGCAGCTCCCCGACAGGTGGTAATTCACCCCTCCACTTT
>TRBD1|13|-|TRBJ2-3|TRBV18
CASSEMTGDTQYF
TGTGCCAGCTCAGAGATGACAGGGGATACGCAGTATTTT
>-|11|-|TRBJ2-5|TRBV5-1
CASSLDMTQYF
TGCGCCAGCAGCTTGGACATGACCCAGTACTTC
>TRBD2|15|-|TRBJ2-1|TRBV2
CASKISGDSYNEQFF
TGTGCCAGCAAAATAAGCGGGGATTCCTACAATGAGCAGTTCTTC
>-|12|-|TRBJ2-7|TRBV3-1/TRBV3-2
CASSQDQRVSYF
TGTGCCAGCAGCCAAGATCAGCGTGTCTCTTACTTC
>TRBD1|12|-|TRBJ1-1|TRBV24-1
CATSGQQGPAFF
TGTGCCACCAGTGGTCAACAGGGGCCAGCTTTCTTT
>-|15|-|TRBJ1-1|TRBV6-5
CASSYRGGYRTEAFF
TGTGCCAGCAGTTACAGGGGAGGGTATCGGACTGAAGCTTTCTTT
>-|14|-|TRBJ2-1|TRBV13
CASRRGGSYNEQFF
TGTGCCAGCAGAAGGGGGGGATCCTACAATGAGCAGTTCTTC
>-|15|-|TRBJ1-2|TRBV18
CASSPDIRPNYGYTF
TGTGCCAGCTCGCCGGACATTCGACCTAACTATGGCTACACCTTC
>TRBD2|13|-|TRBJ2-7|TRBV6-2/TRBV6-3
CASSDGGSYEQYF
TGTGCCAGCAGCGACGGGGGGTCCTACGAGCAGTACTTC
>-|14|-|TRBJ1-1|TRBV10-3
CAISYDRQNTEAFF
TGTGCCATCAGCTACGACAGACAGAACACTGAAGCTTTCTTT
>-|18|-|TRBJ1-4|TRBV9
CASSVDGRPGATNEKLFF
TGTGCCAGCAGCGTAGACGGCAGGCCAGGGGCAACTAATGAAAAACTGTTTTTT
>-|15|-|TRBJ2-6|TRBV7-8
CASSFRGSGANVLTF
TGTGCCAGCAGCTTTAGGGGCTCTGGGGCCAACGTCCTGACTTTC
>-|16|-|TRBJ2-2|TRBV11-2
CASSPWQGKNTGELFF
TGTGCCAGCAGCCCATGGCAGGGAAAGAACACCGGGGAGCTGTTTTTT
>TRBD1|13|-|TRBJ1-2|TRBV29-1
CSVLRRGLDGYTF
TGCAGCGTTCTCCGCAGGGGGCTCGACGGCTACACCTTC
>TRBD1|13|-|TRBJ2-5|TRBV19
CASHGTGEETQYF
TGTGCCAGCCATGGGACAGGGGAGGAGACCCAGTACTTC
>TRBD2|15|-|TRBJ2-7|TRBV18
CASSRTSGSDYEQYF
TGTGCCAGCTCAAGGACTAGCGGGAGTGATTACGAGCAGTACTTC
>TRBD1|15|-|TRBJ2-7|TRBV5-4
CASSLIQGAQGEQYF
TGTGCCAGCAGCTTGATTCAGGGGGCGCAGGGCGAGCAGTACTTC
>TRBD1|15|-|TRBJ2-5|TRBV7-6
CASSSVQGALETQYF
TGTGCCAGCAGCTCCGTACAGGGGGCTCTGGAGACCCAGTACTTC
>-|12|-|TRBJ1-1|TRBV29-1
CSVGRGGTEAFF
TGCAGCGTCGGTAGGGGTGGGACTGAAGCTTTCTTT
>-|13|once|TRBJ2-2|TRBV18
CASSPRANGELFF
TGTGCCAGCTCACCCCGCGCGAACGGGGAGCTGTTTTTT